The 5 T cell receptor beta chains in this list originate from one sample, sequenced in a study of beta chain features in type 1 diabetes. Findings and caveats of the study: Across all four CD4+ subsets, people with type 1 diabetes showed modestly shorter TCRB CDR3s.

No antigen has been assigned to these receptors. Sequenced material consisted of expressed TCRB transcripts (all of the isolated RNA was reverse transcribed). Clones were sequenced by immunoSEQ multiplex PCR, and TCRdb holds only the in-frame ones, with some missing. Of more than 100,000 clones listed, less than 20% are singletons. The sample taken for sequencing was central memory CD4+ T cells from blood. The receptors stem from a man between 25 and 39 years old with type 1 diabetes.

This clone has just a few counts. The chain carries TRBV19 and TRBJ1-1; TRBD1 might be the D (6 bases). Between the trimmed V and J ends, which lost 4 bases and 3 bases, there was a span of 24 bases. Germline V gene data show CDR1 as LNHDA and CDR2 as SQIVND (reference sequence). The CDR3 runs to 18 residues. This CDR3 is CASSTYPYRERSDTEAFF. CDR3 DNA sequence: TGTGCCAGTAGTACATACCCCTACAGGGAGCGGAGTGACACTGAAGCTTTCTTT. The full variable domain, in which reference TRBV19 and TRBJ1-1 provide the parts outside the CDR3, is DGGITQSPKYLFRKEGQNVTLSCEQNLNHDAMYWYRQDPGQGLRLIYYSQIVNDFQKGDIAEGYSVSREKKESFPLTVTSAQKNPTAFYLCASSTYPYRERSDTEAFFGQGTRLTVV.

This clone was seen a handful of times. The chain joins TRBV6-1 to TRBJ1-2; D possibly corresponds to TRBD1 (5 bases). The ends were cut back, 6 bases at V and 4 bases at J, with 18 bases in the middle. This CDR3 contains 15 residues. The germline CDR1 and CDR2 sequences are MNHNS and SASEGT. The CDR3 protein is CASSESPQGGYGYTF. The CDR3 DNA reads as TGTGCCAGCAGCGAATCTCCCCAGGGCGGCTATGGCTACACCTTC.

CDR3 sequence: CASSLGGSRNEQYF. Here the CDR3 DNA reads TGTGCCAGCAGTTTAGGAGGGAGCCGGAACGAGCAGTACTTC. V usage is TRBV28 and J usage is TRBJ2-7, with D possibly matching TRBD2 (6 bases). The CDR3 length is 14 residues. The germline CDR1 and CDR2 sequences are MDHEN and SYDVKM. Trimming pared 2 bases from V and 5 bases from J, leaving 13 bases between.

CDR3 coding DNA: TGTGCCAGCAGCTTAAATTTCTGGACAGCCTCAACTAATGAAAAACTGTTTTTT. This codes for CASSLNFWTASTNEKLFF. V is TRBV7-6 and J is TRBJ1-4; possibly TRBD1 for D (6 bases). The CDR3 runs 18 residues. Germline lookup yields CDR1 SGHVS and CDR2 FNYEAQ. With 2 bases removed from V and 0 bases from J, the gap between germline ends came to 16 bases.

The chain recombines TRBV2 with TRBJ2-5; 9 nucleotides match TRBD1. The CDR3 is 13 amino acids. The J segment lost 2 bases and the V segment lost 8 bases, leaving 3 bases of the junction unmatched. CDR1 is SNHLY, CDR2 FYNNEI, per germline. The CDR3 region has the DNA TGTGCCAGCGGACAGGGGATTCAAGAGACCCAGTACTTC. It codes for CASGQGIQETQYF.